This entry features one T cell receptor beta chain sequence. This sample stems from a study of blood T cell repertoires in COVID-19. Study in general: Material from acute and convalescent COVID-19 was sourced from the United States, Italy and Spain. From T cells, B-cell-depleted T cells, or PBMCs came the material, which was cDNA or gDNA.

The CDR3 loop spans 15 amino acids. The germline gives CDR1 SGHRS, CDR2 YFSETQ. Losses at the gene ends were 4 bases for V and 1 base for J; bases not matched to a gene: 3. In the source study's methods: Estimates of nucleated cell counts were drawn from the amplification of reference gene primers. Sequencing used immunoSEQ multiplex PCR; TCRdb keeps in-frame clones, though not all of them. V, J and clone size are those of that table, while D and trimming were read from the DNA. The top ten clones hold under 7.5% of a sample with about 150,000 clones, about 87% of them seen once. V gene TRBV5-1 combines with J gene TRBJ1-4; 8 positions agree with TRBD1. Sequencing used peripheral blood. This receptor was identified in a man older than 75 with acute or convalescent COVID-19. DNA of the CDR3: TGCGCCAGCAGCGAAGACAGGGGAACTAATGAAAAACTGTTTTTT. Its protein product is CASSEDRGTNEKLFF.